The 17 T cell receptor beta chains presented below share a single source sample, sequenced in a study of PD-1 blockade in classical Hodgkin lymphoma. Autologous stem cell transplantation was followed by relapse in every patient, and brentuximab vedotin exposure varied. TCRdb's table, derived via immunoSEQ multiplex PCR, lists solely in-frame clones and lacks some. The sample consists of tens of thousands of clones, 70% to 90% of them appearing once. The starting material was peripheral blood mononuclear cells (PBMCs), obtained before the second cycle of nivolumab. All receptors come from a human donor with classical Hodgkin lymphoma.

This chain joins TRBV7-6 and TRBJ2-1; possible D gene TRBD2, 5 bases. The CDR3 totals 14 residues. V was trimmed by 5 bases and J by 6 bases, leaving 14 bases between them. Germline CDR1 and CDR2: SGHVS and FNYEAQ. This chain's CDR3 is CASSTRAGLNEQFF. The CDR3 DNA sequence: TGTGCCAGCAGCACCCGGGCCGGACTCAATGAGCAGTTCTTC.

The J gene is TRBJ1-2, the V gene TRBV28, with 8 bases fitting TRBD1. CDR3 length equals 14 residues. Looked up from germline, CDR1 is MDHEN and CDR2 is SYDVKM. V trimming: 5 bases; J trimming: 6 bases; junction bases outside the gene matches: 8. The CDR3 loop reads CASSPPGGGDGYTF. CDR3 in DNA: TGTGCCAGCAGTCCGCCAGGGGGCGGGGATGGCTACACCTTC.

This chain links TRBV7-2 with TRBJ2-7; TRBD2 agrees at 7 bases. CDR3 size: 14 residues. Per the germline V gene, CDR1 is SGHTA and CDR2 is FQGNSA. With 6 bases clipped from V and 2 bases from J, the junction kept 7 bases outside the gene matches. The CDR3 DNA reads TGTGCCAGCAGGGGGGGGACTCTGACCTACGAGCAGTACTTC. It encodes CASRGGTLTYEQYF.

The chain has TRBV10-1 and TRBJ1-6; D is ambiguous. Germline CDR1 WNHNN, CDR2 SYGVQD (reference sequence). V was shortened by 7 bases and J by 0 bases, with 19 bases between the two germline ends. This CDR3 has 18 amino acids. The CDR3 region has the DNA TGCGCCAGCAAGGTTGGGCGGAGGCCAAGCTCCTATAATTCACCCCTCCACTTT. Encoded protein: CASKVGRRPSSYNSPLHF.

The J gene is TRBJ2-3, the V gene TRBV7-9; D might be TRBD2 (5 bases). The germline V gene has CDR1 SEHNR and CDR2 FQNEAQ (reference sequence). CDR3 length: 13 residues. V lost 5 bases and J 6 bases, leaving 12 bases between the germline ends. CDR3 amino acids: CASSADRGDTQYF. The CDR3 nucleotides are TGTGCCAGCAGCGCGGACCGAGGGGATACGCAGTATTTT.

As regards this clone: The sample carries other DNA sequences with the same CDR3. The chain links TRBV5-1 to TRBJ1-5; the D is unclear. Germline CDR1 and CDR2: SGHRS and YFSETQ. The CDR3 has 15 residues. V was cut by 5 bases and J by 4 bases, with 16 bases left in between. The CDR3 is CASSPSPGGNQPQHF. The CDR3 region has the DNA TGCGCCAGCAGTCCATCTCCCGGAGGAAATCAGCCCCAGCATTTT.

The gene calls are TRBV10-1 and TRBJ2-5; D call uncertain. The V gene's germline CDR1 is WNHNN and CDR2 SYGVQD (reference sequence). V gave up 4 bases and J gave up 2 bases, with 5 bases separating them. The CDR3 runs 12 residues. The CDR3 spells CASSGQQETQYF. In nucleotides, the CDR3 is TGCGCCAGCAGTGGTCAGCAAGAGACCCAGTACTTC.

CDR3 in amino acids: CASSLTRDTEAFF. CDR3 coding DNA: TGTGCCAGCAGCTTAACCCGGGACACTGAAGCTTTCTTT. This chain connects TRBV7-3 to TRBJ1-1; D ambiguous. Deletions cut 0 bases from V and 3 bases from J, with 5 bases between. Germline V CDR1 and CDR2: SGHTA, FQGTGA. CDR3 size: 13 residues. Drawing the rest from reference TRBV7-3 and TRBJ1-1, the complete variable domain is GAGVSQTPSNKVTEKGKYVELRCDPISGHTALYWYRQSLGQGPEFLIYFQGTGAADDSGLPNDRFFAVRPEGSVSTLKIQRTERGDSAVYLCASSLTRDTEAFFGQGTRLTVV.

The chain joins TRBV5-1 to TRBJ2-3; the D gene is possibly TRBD2 (5 bases). The CDR3 is made up of 14 amino acids. Germline V CDR1 and CDR2: SGHRS, YFSETQ. Trimming removed 2 bases from V and 1 base from J, with 8 bases in between. Here the CDR3 reads CASSLLGGTDTQYF. CDR3 bases: TGCGCCAGCAGCTTACTAGGCGGCACAGATACGCAGTATTTT.

J is TRBJ1-5 and V is TRBV9, with TRBD1 as a possible D gene (5 bases). Germline assignment: CDR1 SGDLS and CDR2 YYNGEE. This CDR3 contains 15 residues. V lost 3 bases to trimming and J lost 6 bases, with 16 bases between them. CDR3: CASSEGPGGGQPQHF. The DNA of the CDR3 is TGTGCCAGCAGCGAGGGTCCGGGGGGAGGTCAGCCCCAGCATTTT.

The V call is TRBV19, the J call TRBJ1-3, with D uncertain. The V end was cut by 3 bases, the J end by 5 bases, with 11 bases between. Germline V gene lookup returns CDR1 LNHDA and CDR2 SQIVND (reference sequence). CDR3 length: 14 residues. DNA for the CDR3: TGTGCCAGTAGTATCAGCAGGCAGAGAAACACCATATATTTT. Protein sequence: CASSISRQRNTIYF.

V gene TRBV5-1 combines with J gene TRBJ1-3; D is undetermined. This CDR3 region has 13 residues. V gave up 3 bases and J gave up 3 bases, with 7 bases separating them. CDR1 is SGHRS, CDR2 YFSETQ, per germline. The CDR3 DNA sequence: TGCGCCAGCAGCTACCGTCTTGGAAACACCATATATTTT. Translated: CASSYRLGNTIYF. The full variable domain, with the rest looked up from reference TRBV5-1 and TRBJ1-3, is KAGVTQTPRYLIKTRGQQVTLSCSPISGHRSVSWYQQTPGQGLQFLFEYFSETQRNKGNFPGRFSGRQFSNSRSEMNVSTLELGDSALYLCASSYRLGNTIYFGEGSWLTVV.

This chain connects TRBV4-2 to TRBJ2-5; 8 bases fit TRBD2. Germline lookup yields CDR1 LGHNA and CDR2 YNFKEQ. The CDR3 extends over 17 amino acids. The J segment lost 2 bases and the V segment lost 1 base, leaving 9 bases of the junction unmatched. Here the CDR3 DNA reads TGTGCCAGCAGCCAAGGAGTCGGACTAGCCCTACAAGAGACCCAGTACTTC. As protein: CASSQGVGLALQETQYF.

This clone was recorded once. V usage is TRBV5-1 and J usage is TRBJ1-1; D gene uncertain. The CDR3 has 14 amino acids. V dropped 3 bases and J dropped 1 base, with 10 bases sitting between them. Germline loops: CDR1 SGHRS, CDR2 YFSETQ. The CDR3 nucleotides read TGCGCCAGCAGCTCCGGGTACGGGAACACTGAAGCTTTCTTT. This encodes CASSSGYGNTEAFF.

This clone was detected only once. This chain links TRBV27 with TRBJ2-3; D gene ambiguous. V shed 2 bases and J shed 7 bases, with 10 bases lying between them. Germline V gene lookup returns CDR1 MNHEY and CDR2 SMNVEV (reference sequence). This CDR3 region has 13 residues. The CDR3 DNA reads TGTGCCAGCAGTTTACAGGAGTTCCATACGCAGTATTTT. Its translation is CASSLQEFHTQYF.

The chain couples TRBV7-9 to TRBJ2-3, with TRBD2 matching 11 bases. The CDR3 has 17 residues. Per the germline V gene, CDR1 is SEHNR and CDR2 is FQNEAQ (reference sequence). Trimming removed 3 bases from V and 4 bases from J; junction bases left unmatched: 9. The CDR3 protein is CASSFLPPGLAADTQYF. CDR3 nucleotides: TGTGCCAGCAGCTTCCTCCCACCGGGACTAGCGGCAGATACGCAGTATTTT.

J is TRBJ1-2 and V is TRBV5-1, with a tentative D call TRBD1 (5 bases). CDR1 is SGHRS, CDR2 YFSETQ, per germline. V lost 3 bases, J lost 4 bases, and 7 bases lay in between. The CDR3 extends over 12 amino acids. This CDR3 reads CASSSGAYGYTF. The DNA of the CDR3 is TGCGCCAGCAGCTCCGGGGCCTATGGCTACACCTTC. The complete variable domain, with remaining parts taken from reference TRBV5-1 and TRBJ1-2, reads KAGVTQTPRYLIKTRGQQVTLSCSPISGHRSVSWYQQTPGQGLQFLFEYFSETQRNKGNFPGRFSGRQFSNSRSEMNVSTLELGDSALYLCASSSGAYGYTFGSGTRLTVV.